This TCR beta chain is drawn from a study of blood T cell repertoires in COVID-19. Study overall: Whether acute or convalescent, the COVID-19 samples came from the United States, Italy and Spain. The cDNA or gDNA used as material had been derived from T cells, B-cell-depleted T cells, or PBMCs.

There are 14 residues in the CDR3. Here immunoSEQ multiplex PCR was the method, and the copy in TCRdb shows in-frame clones only, minus some. The table has around 50,000 clones, around 88% seen once. The TCR comes from a woman aged 55-70 years with acute or convalescent COVID-19. The sample was peripheral blood. V usage is TRBV21-1 and J usage is TRBJ1-5; the table's TRBD1 call for D was not verified on the DNA. TRBV21-1 is marked as a pseudogene. The CDR3 here is CATIEDRNYQPQHF. CDR3 coding DNA: TGTGCCACCATTGAAGACAGAAATTATCAGCCCCAGCATTTT.